Each of the 31 T cell receptor beta chains below was sequenced from the same sample in a study of cytomegalovirus exposure and HLA in healthy donors. PCR used 60 Vbeta primers and 13 Jbeta primers. Profiling relied on immunoSEQ multiplex PCR, and the TCRdb table lists in-frame clones only, not all of them. The data contain 100,000 to 150,000 clones, roughly 80% of them singletons. Sequencing input: PBMCs. Receptors were obtained from a boy aged 10-17 years in good health and CMV-seronegative.

In this sample, this clone turned up once. The chain has TRBV19 and TRBJ1-2; 8 positions agree with TRBD1. The germline V gene encodes CDR1 LNHDA and CDR2 SQIVND (reference sequence). This CDR3 comprises 14 residues. Trimming took 5 bases from V and 2 from J; bases not matched to a gene: 4. The CDR3 protein is CASSWTGTNYGYTF. The CDR3 nucleotides are TGTGCCAGTAGTTGGACAGGGACCAACTATGGCTACACCTTC. The entire variable domain, with the rest obtained from reference TRBV19 and TRBJ1-2, is as follows: DGGITQSPKYLFRKEGQNVTLSCEQNLNHDAMYWYRQDPGQGLRLIYYSQIVNDFQKGDIAEGYSVSREKKESFPLTVTSAQKNPTAFYLCASSWTGTNYGYTFGSGTRLTVV.

This sequence joins TRBV9 and TRBJ1-2; 8 nucleotides align to TRBD1. The CDR3 extends over 14 amino acids. J gave up 5 bases and V 0 bases, and 3 bases lay outside the gene matches. Germline V gives CDR1 SGDLS, CDR2 YYNGEE. Here the CDR3 reads CASSVDQGAYGYTF. CDR3 nucleotide sequence: TGTGCCAGCAGCGTAGACCAGGGGGCTTATGGCTACACCTTC.

The chain is built from TRBV2 and TRBJ1-1; D possibly corresponds to TRBD1 (6 bases). The CDR3 runs 13 residues. Germline V CDR1 and CDR2: SNHLY, FYNNEI. Trimming left V 8 bases short and J 2 bases short, with 12 bases between. The CDR3, as DNA: TGTGCCAGCGGTTTGGACAGTAACACTGAAGCTTTCTTT. Residues: CASGLDSNTEAFF.

This clone was seen only a few times. The chain has TRBV7-9 and TRBJ2-3; the D is unclear. The V and J ends lost 2 bases and 6 bases respectively, with 6 bases between them. Per germline, CDR1 SEHNR and CDR2 FQNEAQ (reference sequence). There are 12 residues in the CDR3. Here the CDR3 reads CASSLRSDTQYF. The CDR3 coding sequence is TGTGCCAGCAGCTTACGGTCGGATACGCAGTATTTT.

There are a few counts of this clone. The J gene is TRBJ2-7, the V gene TRBV30; 9 positions agree with TRBD1. With 1 base clipped from V and 2 bases from J, the junction kept 3 bases outside the gene matches. The germline gives CDR1 GTSNPN, CDR2 SVGIG (reference sequence). The CDR3 has 14 amino acids. The CDR3 here is CAWSADRGPYEQYF. The CDR3 region has the DNA TGTGCCTGGAGTGCGGACAGGGGACCCTACGAGCAGTACTTC. The full variable domain, its missing parts supplied by reference TRBV30 and TRBJ2-7, is SQTIHQWPATLVQPVGSPLSLECTVEGTSNPNLYWYRQAAGRGLQLLFYSVGIGQISSEVPQNLSASRPQDRQFILSSKKLLLSDSGFYLCAWSADRGPYEQYFGPGTRLTVT.

The chain links TRBV6-5 to TRBJ1-1, with D possibly being TRBD1 (5 bases). Germline CDR1 is MNHEY and CDR2 is SVGAGI. Trimming left V 0 bases short and J 10 bases short, with 18 bases between. The CDR3 is made up of 15 amino acids. The CDR3 loop reads CASSYSGDSRVGAFF. Written as DNA, the CDR3 is TGTGCCAGCAGTTACTCGGGGGACTCGAGAGTGGGAGCTTTCTTT.

The V gene is TRBV28, the J gene TRBJ2-1; D remains ambiguous. The CDR3 is 12 amino acids. Trimming left V 4 bases short and J 3 bases short, with 4 bases between. Germline V CDR1 and CDR2: MDHEN, SYDVKM. The CDR3 coding sequence is TGTGCCAGCAGTTACGGCTACAATGAGCAGTTCTTC. It specifies CASSYGYNEQFF.

This clone has only a few counts. The chain is built from TRBV20-1 and TRBJ1-1; D call uncertain. The ends were cut back, 4 bases at V and 8 bases at J, with 8 bases in the middle. The germline V gene has CDR1 DFQATT and CDR2 SNEGSKA (reference sequence). CDR3 size: 10 residues. The CDR3 here is CSAKTREAFF. The DNA of the CDR3 is TGCAGTGCTAAGACACGGGAAGCTTTCTTT.

The V and J genes are TRBV30 and TRBJ1-3, with a weak D call TRBD1 (6 bases). This CDR3 has 16 residues. Per germline, CDR1 GTSNPN and CDR2 SVGIG (reference sequence). Trimming took off 0 bases at V and 0 bases at J, with 12 bases between the two ends. The CDR3 bases are TGTGCCTGGAGTGTAACCAGGACAGCCTCTGGAAACACCATATATTTT. This gives the protein CAWSVTRTASGNTIYF.

The chain carries TRBV6-5 and TRBJ2-7; 9 nucleotides agree with TRBD2. The CDR3 is made up of 14 amino acids. Germline CDR1 is MNHEY and CDR2 is SVGAGI. Germline trimming cut 5 bases from V and 1 base from J; bases unmatched to any gene: 3. CDR3: CASSRLAVSYEQYF. The CDR3 region has the DNA TGTGCCAGCAGTAGACTAGCGGTATCCTACGAGCAGTACTTC.

V gene TRBV4-2 combines with J gene TRBJ1-4; no firm D call. Germline V gives CDR1 LGHNA, CDR2 YNFKEQ. V was pared by 3 bases and J by 3 bases, with 14 bases between. This CDR3 is built from 16 residues. The CDR3 sequence is CASSHLVWASNEKLFF. CDR3 DNA sequence: TGTGCCAGCAGCCACCTCGTTTGGGCATCTAATGAAAAACTGTTTTTT.

CDR3 amino acids: CAWSEGQAGNTIYF. The CDR3 DNA follows: TGTGCCTGGAGCGAGGGACAGGCTGGAAACACCATATATTTT. The chain couples TRBV30 to TRBJ1-3, with 8 bases matching TRBD1. The CDR3 length is 14 residues. Germline assignment: CDR1 GTSNPN and CDR2 SVGIG (reference sequence). The junction had 3 bases not matched to a gene; V was cut back by 3 bases and J by 2 bases.

The chain uses TRBV19 and TRBJ1-1; the D is unclear. Between the trimmed V and J ends, which lost 9 bases and 3 bases, there was a span of 23 bases. The CDR3 covers 16 residues. Germline loops: CDR1 LNHDA, CDR2 SQIVND (reference sequence). The CDR3 bases are TGTGCCAGCACCCCCGGCCTAGTACCCGCTTACACTGAAGCTTTCTTT. Its protein product is CASTPGLVPAYTEAFF. Looking up the rest from reference TRBV19 and TRBJ1-1 gives the full variable domain: DGGITQSPKYLFRKEGQNVTLSCEQNLNHDAMYWYRQDPGQGLRLIYYSQIVNDFQKGDIAEGYSVSREKKESFPLTVTSAQKNPTAFYLCASTPGLVPAYTEAFFGQGTRLTVV.

The chain is built from TRBV4-3 and TRBJ1-2, with TRBD1 matching over 7 bases. CDR1 and CDR2 from the germline V gene are LGHNA and YSLEER. This CDR3 spans 15 amino acids. Trimming took 2 bases from V and 3 from J; bases not matched to a gene: 6. The CDR3 DNA reads as TGCGCCAGCAGCCAATTCGGGACAGACTACTATGGCTACACCTTC. This translates into CASSQFGTDYYGYTF.

The chain employs TRBV2 and TRBJ2-1; 12 bases are a match to TRBD2. Losses at the gene ends were 0 bases for V and 8 bases for J; bases not matched to a gene: 5. Germline assignment: CDR1 SNHLY and CDR2 FYNNEI. The CDR3 has 16 residues. Written as DNA, the CDR3 is TGTGCCAGCAGTGAAGCGCTAGCGGGAGGGGATCATGAGCAGTTCTTC. As protein: CASSEALAGGDHEQFF.

The chain employs TRBV5-6 and TRBJ2-7; 9 positions agree with TRBD1. The CDR3 has 13 residues. The V segment lost 5 bases and the J segment 6 bases; nucleotides outside the gene matches: 6. Germline V gene lookup returns CDR1 SGHDT and CDR2 YYEEEE. The CDR3 spells CASRGTGNLEQYF. For the CDR3, the DNA is TGTGCCAGCAGGGGGACAGGGAACCTCGAGCAGTACTTC. The full variable domain, with the rest looked up from reference TRBV5-6 and TRBJ2-7, is DAGVTQSPTHLIKTRGQQVTLRCSPKSGHDTVSWYQQALGQGPQFIFQYYEEEERQRGNFPDRFSGHQFPNYSSELNVNALLLGDSALYLCASRGTGNLEQYFGPGTRLTVT.

The chain has TRBV2 and TRBJ1-2; 7 nucleotides match TRBD1. V trimming: 11 bases; J trimming: 8 bases; junction bases outside the gene matches: 11. The CDR3 is 12 amino acids. Germline V gene lookup returns CDR1 SNHLY and CDR2 FYNNEI. CDR3 in amino acids: CAGVGQLGGYTF. CDR3 DNA: TGTGCCGGGGTGGGACAGCTCGGGGGCTACACCTTC.

CDR3 DNA sequence: TGTGCCACCCGGGGGGGGGTGACAAACCGACTCTATGGCTACACCTTC. This codes for CATRGGVTNRLYGYTF. V is TRBV28 and J is TRBJ1-2; D possibly corresponds to TRBD1 (5 bases). Germline V gene sequence: CDR1 MDHEN, CDR2 SYDVKM. Trimming pared 10 bases from V and 4 bases from J, leaving 25 bases between. The CDR3 spans 16 residues.

This clone showed up just a few times. The rearrangement joins TRBV11-2 to TRBJ2-3, with 7 bases that match TRBD2. CDR3 length: 15 residues. V lost 4 bases to trimming and J lost 2 bases; unmatched junction nucleotides: 6. The V gene's germline CDR1 is SGHAT and CDR2 FQNNGV. In DNA, the CDR3 is TGTGCCAGCAGCTGGGCGACTAGCTTCACAGATACGCAGTATTTT. Protein: CASSWATSFTDTQYF.

The DNA for the CDR3 is TGTGCCAGCAGCCCGGGGGTTGGCACAGATACGCAGTATTTT. Translated: CASSPGVGTDTQYF. This chain links TRBV6-5 with TRBJ2-3, with a weak D call TRBD2 (6 bases). CDR3 length: 14 amino acids. CDR1 MNHEY and CDR2 SVGAGI come from the germline V gene. Trimming left V 6 bases short and J 1 base short, with 11 bases between.

This chain uses TRBV6-4 with TRBJ1-2; D unresolved. The germline gives CDR1 MRHNA, CDR2 SNTAGT. This CDR3 has 12 amino acids. V lost 2 bases and J 8 bases, leaving 9 bases between the germline ends. The CDR3 sequence is CASSDELGGYTF. Here the CDR3 DNA reads TGTGCCAGCAGTGACGAACTCGGGGGCTACACCTTC.

The rearrangement links TRBV4-2 to TRBJ1-2; 7 bases agree with TRBD1. The CDR3 covers 15 residues. Looked up from germline, CDR1 is LGHNA and CDR2 is YNFKEQ. The J segment lost 3 bases and the V segment lost 6 bases, leaving 10 bases of the junction unmatched. The CDR3 loop reads CASSPTDRADYGYTF. CDR3 nucleotide sequence: TGTGCCAGCAGTCCTACTGACAGGGCGGACTATGGCTACACCTTC.

The chain couples TRBV2 to TRBJ1-2; 10 nucleotides line up with TRBD1. Trimming removed 4 bases from V and 4 bases from J; junction bases left unmatched: 9. The germline V gene encodes CDR1 SNHLY and CDR2 FYNNEI. The CDR3 is 16 residues long. CDR3 nucleotides: TGTGCCAGCAGTGTTATGACAGGGGGCGATTCCTATGGCTACACCTTC. It specifies CASSVMTGGDSYGYTF. Complete variable domain (other parts from reference TRBV2 and TRBJ1-2): EPEVTQTPSHQVTQMGQEVILRCVPISNHLYFYWYRQILGQKVEFLVSFYNNEISEKSEIFDDQFSVERPDGSNFTLKIRSTKLEDSAMYFCASSVMTGGDSYGYTFGSGTRLTVV.

The chain carries TRBV5-8 and TRBJ1-3; the match to TRBD1 covers 7 bases. With V trimmed by 3 bases and J by 3 bases, 3 bases remained unmatched. The length of the CDR3 is 14 residues. Germline-derived CDR1 and CDR2 are SGHTS and YDEGEE. The CDR3 protein is CASSSTGNGNTIYF. The CDR3 DNA reads as TGTGCCAGCAGCTCGACAGGGAATGGAAACACCATATATTTT.

The chain is built from TRBV4-1 and TRBJ2-1, with TRBD2 identical over 14 bases. The CDR3 is 20 amino acids. Germline CDR1 is MGHRA and CDR2 is YSYEKL. The ends lost 3 bases at V and 0 bases at J; junction bases unmatched: 10. This CDR3 is CASSQTGLAGDRASYNEQFF. CDR3 bases: TGCGCCAGCAGCCAGACGGGACTAGCGGGAGATCGGGCCTCCTACAATGAGCAGTTCTTC.

This sequence joins TRBV30 and TRBJ1-2; D is ambiguous. The CDR3 runs to 11 residues. Germline V gene lookup returns CDR1 GTSNPN and CDR2 SVGIG (reference sequence). Trimming shortened V by 7 bases and J by 8 bases, and 14 bases separated the two germline ends. The CDR3 nucleotides are TGTGCCTTTTACTCAGGACTCGGCTACACCTTC. Translation gives CAFYSGLGYTF.

V and J are TRBV5-1 and TRBJ1-3; 9 bases are a match to TRBD1. From germline, CDR1 is SGHRS and CDR2 YFSETQ. V dropped 0 bases and J dropped 4; count of bases not matched to a gene: 5. The CDR3 covers 16 residues. CDR3 residues: CASSLAGQGSGNTIYF. The CDR3 DNA is TGCGCCAGCAGCTTGGCCGGACAGGGGTCGGGAAACACCATATATTTT. Combining the CDR3 with reference TRBV5-1 and TRBJ1-3 gives the whole variable domain KAGVTQTPRYLIKTRGQQVTLSCSPISGHRSVSWYQQTPGQGLQFLFEYFSETQRNKGNFPGRFSGRQFSNSRSEMNVSTLELGDSALYLCASSLAGQGSGNTIYFGEGSWLTVV.

The chain couples TRBV27 to TRBJ2-1; 7 nucleotides align to TRBD2. The CDR3 extends over 13 amino acids. CDR1 is MNHEY and CDR2 is SMNVEV in the germline V gene (reference sequence). With V trimmed by 5 bases and J by 5 bases, 3 bases remained unmatched. The CDR3: CASSAGVHNEQFF. In DNA, the CDR3 is TGTGCCAGCAGTGCGGGAGTGCACAATGAGCAGTTCTTC.

The chain is built from TRBV29-1 and TRBJ2-5; 7 nucleotides line up with TRBD1. The CDR3 length is 12 residues. Germline V gene sequence: CDR1 SQVTM, CDR2 ANQGSEA. Trimming at V came to 7 bases and at J to 2 bases, leaving 4 bases not matched to a gene. The CDR3 is CSARDSQETQYF. DNA of the CDR3: TGCAGCGCCCGGGACAGTCAAGAGACCCAGTACTTC.

This chain connects TRBV4-2 to TRBJ2-7; 8 bases agree with TRBD2. Germline-derived CDR1 and CDR2 are LGHNA and YNFKEQ. J lost 1 base, V lost 3 bases, and 5 bases had no gene match. This CDR3 has 15 residues. The CDR3 protein is CASSHGGAISYEQYF. DNA of the CDR3: TGTGCCAGCAGCCACGGGGGGGCAATTTCCTACGAGCAGTACTTC.

The chain links TRBV6-4 to TRBJ2-1, with TRBD2 identical over 11 bases. CDR3 length: 13 amino acids. Germline V gene sequence: CDR1 MRHNA, CDR2 SNTAGT. V dropped 5 bases and J dropped 9; count of bases not matched to a gene: 3. The DNA for the CDR3 is TGTGCCAGCAGTTCTAGCGGGAGGAGTGAGCAGTTCTTC. It is translated as CASSSSGRSEQFF.